Shown below are 17 T cell receptor beta chains from a single sample sequenced in a study of T cell responses to AZD1222 COVID-19 vaccine. The data were produced by immunoSEQ multiplex PCR, yet TCRdb's version contains in-frame clones alone and is incomplete. The data hold fewer than 200,000 clones, with roughly 92% observed a single time. Specimen: peripheral blood, collected on day 0 of AZD1222 vaccination. These receptor sequences come from an adult in good health.

This clone was seen just once. The gene calls are TRBV12-5 and TRBJ1-5; D might be TRBD1 (5 bases). This CDR3 has 16 residues. Trimming stripped 0 bases from V and 5 bases from J, with 14 bases between. Germline V gene sequence: CDR1 LGHNT, CDR2 FRNRAP. In DNA, the CDR3 is TGTGCTAGTGGTTTGGTACTAGGAGGGGTTGATCAGCCCCAGCATTTT. This translates into CASGLVLGGVDQPQHF.

The V and J genes are TRBV19 and TRBJ1-3; tentative D call: TRBD1 (5 bases). Trimming pared 3 bases from V and 8 bases from J, leaving 14 bases between. The CDR3 covers 14 residues. CDR1 and CDR2 (germline): LNHDA, SQIVND (reference sequence). CDR3 coding DNA: TGTGCCAGTAGTATGACCGGGGGTCTGGACACCATATATTTT. It translates to CASSMTGGLDTIYF.

The chain is built from TRBV30 and TRBJ1-5, with 10 bases matching TRBD1. V gave up 1 base and J gave up 5 bases; unmatched junction bases: 8. CDR1 is GTSNPN, CDR2 SVGIG, per germline (reference sequence). This CDR3 contains 16 residues. This CDR3 reads CAWSGYMDRGDQPQHF. DNA for the CDR3: TGTGCCTGGAGTGGCTATATGGACAGGGGGGATCAGCCCCAGCATTTT. Variable domain in full (rest from reference TRBV30 and TRBJ1-5): SQTIHQWPATLVQPVGSPLSLECTVEGTSNPNLYWYRQAAGRGLQLLFYSVGIGQISSEVPQNLSASRPQDRQFILSSKKLLLSDSGFYLCAWSGYMDRGDQPQHFGDGTRLSIL.

V and J are TRBV4-1 and TRBJ2-7, with 9 bases aligning to TRBD1. The CDR3 has 17 residues. Germline CDR1 reads MGHRA; CDR2 reads YSYEKL. With 0 bases clipped from V and 2 bases from J, the junction kept 8 bases outside the gene matches. CDR3 sequence reads: CASSQEFVGQGTYEQYF. CDR3 DNA sequence: TGCGCCAGCAGCCAAGAGTTTGTGGGACAGGGTACCTACGAGCAGTACTTC.

To note about this clone: This same CDR3 is encoded by further DNA sequences in the sample. The chain uses TRBV19 and TRBJ2-7, with 8 nucleotides matching TRBD1. The V segment lost 5 bases and the J segment 2 bases; nucleotides outside the gene matches: 8. The CDR3 has 15 residues. The germline CDR1 and CDR2 sequences are LNHDA and SQIVND (reference sequence). CDR3 DNA sequence: TGTGCCAGTAGTCCCCGGACAGGGACTCCCTACGAGCAGTACTTC. Its protein product is CASSPRTGTPYEQYF.

This chain joins TRBV5-4 and TRBJ1-1; a weak D match, TRBD1 (6 bases). CDR1 and CDR2 from the germline V gene are SGHNT and YYREEE (reference sequence). The CDR3 loop spans 15 amino acids. The V and J ends lost 3 bases and 1 base respectively, with 13 bases between them. The DNA of the CDR3 is TGTGCCAGCAGCTCCGGGGGCAGGGCGAACACTGAAGCTTTCTTT. Translated, it gives CASSSGGRANTEAFF.

The table lists this clone with a count of one. V and J are TRBV5-4 and TRBJ1-3, with unresolved D. V lost 9 bases to trimming and J lost 0 bases, with 10 bases between them. Germline assignment: CDR1 SGHNT and CDR2 YYREEE (reference sequence). The CDR3 has 13 amino acids. The DNA for the CDR3 is TGTGCCATCAGAGCATACTCTGGAAACACCATATATTTT. Protein: CAIRAYSGNTIYF.

The chain carries TRBV5-8 and TRBJ2-5, with 7 bases fitting TRBD1. This CDR3 comprises 13 residues. Trimming took 2 bases from V and 5 from J; bases not matched to a gene: 3. Germline assignment: CDR1 SGHTS and CDR2 YDEGEE. CDR3 DNA sequence: TGTGCCAGCAGCTTAAAGGGGGCGGAGACCCAGTACTTC. Its translation: CASSLKGAETQYF. The whole variable domain, filled in from reference TRBV5-8 and TRBJ2-5, reads EAGVTQSPTHLIKTRGQQATLRCSPISGHTSVYWYQQALGLGLQFLLWYDEGEERNRGNFPPRFSGRQFPNYSSELNVNALELEDSALYLCASSLKGAETQYFGPGTRLLVL.

The rearrangement joins TRBV7-9 to TRBJ1-4; no clear D. The CDR3 extends over 12 amino acids. The V gene lost 5 bases and the J gene lost 5 bases, with 6 bases spanning the gap. The germline CDR1 and CDR2 sequences are SEHNR and FQNEAQ (reference sequence). CDR3 in amino acids: CASSRPNEKLFF. CDR3 sequence (DNA): TGTGCCAGCAGCCGCCCGAATGAAAAACTGTTTTTT.

The sample holds one count of this clone. The chain combines TRBV28 with TRBJ1-6; 7 bases are a match to TRBD1. This CDR3 spans 14 amino acids. J lost 11 bases, V lost 6 bases, and 10 bases had no gene match. The germline CDR1 and CDR2 sequences are MDHEN and SYDVKM. The CDR3 nucleotides are TGTGCCAGCAGGCCTGACAGGGTTAAGACACCCCTCCACTTT. Protein: CASRPDRVKTPLHF.

The V and J genes are TRBV7-2 and TRBJ1-5; D not resolved. The germline V and J ends were trimmed by 3 bases and 3 bases, with 9 bases remaining between them. Germline V lookup: CDR1 SGHTA, CDR2 FQGNSA. The CDR3 sequence is 14 residues long. As DNA, the CDR3 is TGTGCCAGCAGCTTCTACGGCTCCAATCAGCCCCAGCATTTT. Translated, it gives CASSFYGSNQPQHF.

V is TRBV27 and J is TRBJ2-7; 7 bases agree with TRBD1. Germline values: CDR1 MNHEY, CDR2 SMNVEV (reference sequence). Losses at the gene ends were 6 bases for V and 0 bases for J; bases not matched to a gene: 11. The CDR3 has 16 residues. The CDR3 sequence: CASSRIPGQSSYEQYF. The CDR3 bases are TGTGCCAGCAGCCGAATCCCGGGACAGAGCTCCTACGAGCAGTACTTC.

The rearrangement uses TRBV27 and TRBJ2-3; D perhaps matches TRBD1 (6 bases). The length of the CDR3 is 15 residues. Trimming took off 8 bases at V and 7 bases at J, with 22 bases between the two ends. Germline V gene data show CDR1 as MNHEY and CDR2 as SMNVEV (reference sequence). The CDR3, as DNA: TGTGCCAGCTCCCCCTCGGAGGCAGGGACAAATACGCAGTATTTT. Translated: CASSPSEAGTNTQYF.

The chain joins TRBV5-6 to TRBJ1-4; D is uncertain. Trimming cost V 2 bases and J 8 bases, with 16 bases left between them. Per germline, CDR1 SGHDT and CDR2 YYEEEE. The CDR3 totals 15 residues. CDR3 sequence: CASSLLKGHGEKLFF. The CDR3 DNA reads TGTGCCAGCAGCTTATTGAAGGGCCACGGAGAAAAACTGTTTTTT. Looking up the rest from reference TRBV5-6 and TRBJ1-4 gives the full variable domain: DAGVTQSPTHLIKTRGQQVTLRCSPKSGHDTVSWYQQALGQGPQFIFQYYEEEERQRGNFPDRFSGHQFPNYSSELNVNALLLGDSALYLCASSLLKGHGEKLFFGSGTQLSVL.

In its sample, this clone was seen a few times. The chain carries TRBV6-5 and TRBJ2-7; D gene uncertain. Germline-derived CDR1 and CDR2 are MNHEY and SVGAGI. V lost 7 bases to trimming and J lost 2 bases, with 12 bases between them. CDR3 length equals 13 residues. CDR3 in amino acids: CASTNSRTYEQYF. CDR3 DNA: TGTGCCAGCACGAACAGTCGTACCTACGAGCAGTACTTC.

The chain couples TRBV7-8 to TRBJ1-6, with D tentatively TRBD1 (5 bases). From germline, CDR1 is SGHVS and CDR2 FQNEAQ. Between the trimmed V and J ends, which lost 3 bases and 6 bases, there was a span of 9 bases. This CDR3 comprises 14 residues. The CDR3 bases are TGTGCCAGCAGCTTCCAGGGATTTAATTCACCCCTCCACTTT. Protein product: CASSFQGFNSPLHF.

The chain couples TRBV27 to TRBJ1-2; 7 bases map to TRBD1. Germline V gene lookup returns CDR1 MNHEY and CDR2 SMNVEV (reference sequence). The CDR3 contains 14 residues. Trimming at V came to 8 bases and at J to 13 bases, leaving 19 bases not matched to a gene. Here the CDR3 DNA reads TGTGCCAGCCGCGCGTTCCCCTCGACAGGGTCTATCACCTTC. This gives the protein CASRAFPSTGSITF.